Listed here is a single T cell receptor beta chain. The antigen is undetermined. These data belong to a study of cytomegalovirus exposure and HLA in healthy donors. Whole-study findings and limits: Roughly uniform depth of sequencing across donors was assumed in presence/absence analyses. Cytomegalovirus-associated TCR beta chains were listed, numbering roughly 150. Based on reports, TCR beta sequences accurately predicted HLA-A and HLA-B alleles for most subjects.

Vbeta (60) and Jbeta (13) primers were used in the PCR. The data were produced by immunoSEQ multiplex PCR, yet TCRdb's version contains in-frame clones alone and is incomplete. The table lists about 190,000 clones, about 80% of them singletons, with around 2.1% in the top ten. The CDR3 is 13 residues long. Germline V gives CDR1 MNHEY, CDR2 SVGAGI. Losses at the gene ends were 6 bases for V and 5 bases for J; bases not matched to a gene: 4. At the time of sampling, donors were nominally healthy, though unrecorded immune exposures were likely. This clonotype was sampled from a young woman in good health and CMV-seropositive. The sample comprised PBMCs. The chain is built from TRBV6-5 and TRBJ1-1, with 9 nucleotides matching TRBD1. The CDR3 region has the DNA TGTGCCAGCAGACGCGACAGGGGGACTGAAGCTTTCTTT. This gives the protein CASRRDRGTEAFF.